The TCR beta chain under discussion was sequenced for a study of blood T cell repertoires in COVID-19. Study-wide context: Whether acute or convalescent, the COVID-19 samples came from the United States, Italy and Spain. T cells, B-cell-depleted T cells, or PBMCs supplied cDNA or gDNA.

The CDR3 is made up of 15 amino acids. V lost 2 bases and J lost 2; bases outside the gene matches: 2. The V gene's germline CDR1 is MDHEN and CDR2 SYDVKM. As originally analysed: It was from reference gene primer amplification that nucleated cell counts were estimated. Generated by immunoSEQ multiplex PCR, the TCRdb table keeps only in-frame clones and is missing some. D and trimming were read from the DNA, whereas the V and J calls and clone size are those reported in that table. In the table there are 90,000 to 95,000 clones, around nine tenths of which are singletons. This chain links TRBV28 with TRBJ2-2, with 7 bases lining up with TRBD2. Specimen: peripheral blood. This receptor was obtained from a woman over 75 with active COVID-19. Here the CDR3 reads CASSLGGVNTGELFF. The DNA of the CDR3 is TGTGCCAGCAGTTTAGGGGGGGTCAACACCGGGGAGCTGTTTTTT.